This T cell receptor (beta chain) was observed in a study of Ad26.COV2.S vaccination and SARS-CoV-2 variants (dated by TCRdb to about 2021). The study in broad terms: Vaccine-arm donors were drawn from COV1001, a multicentre, randomized, double-blind, placebo-controlled phase I-IIa trial of Ad26.COV2.S in healthy adults. Ad26.COV2.S was administered intramuscularly at a dose of 5x10^10 or 1x10^11 viral particles, either as one shot or as two shots given 56 days apart. The specificity and breadth of SARS-CoV-2-reactive T cell receptors after Ad26.COV2.S vaccination were assessed by TCRbeta repertoire sequencing. A total of approximately 30 samples were included in the TCR-sequenced set, comprising around 19 Ad26.COV2.S vaccine recipients, 5 placebo recipients and 8 SARS-CoV-2 convalescent individuals. Trial participants were randomized into five groups of five: low-dose or high-dose Ad26.COV2.S given once or twice, or placebo on both occasions. Blinding of investigators to trial group allocation was maintained during experiments and outcome assessment. Study-level results and caveats: Substantial breadth of spike-specific CD8+ and CD4+ T cell responses was reported after vaccination. The study was not powered to compare responses between vaccine doses or regimens. According to the authors, total T cell responses may have been underestimated by the TCR breadth and depth analyses. Spike-specific TCR breadth was higher in Ad26.COV2.S recipients than in placebo recipients (P = 0.0014). Vaccine and placebo recipients had similar non-spike TCR breadth, a finding consistent with the vaccine containing only spike.

TCRbeta CDR3 regions were sequenced with the immunoSEQ Assay. After extraction, genomic DNA underwent amplification by bias-controlled multiplex PCR, followed by high-throughput sequencing. For the original study's pipeline: Collapsing and filtering of sequences were performed to quantify the absolute abundance of each unique TCRbeta CDR3 region. T cell fraction was estimated by normalizing TCRbeta template counts to usable DNA, with usable DNA measured through amplification of reference genes found in all nucleated cells. Repertoire TCRs were annotated as SARS-CoV-2-specific when V gene, CDR3 amino acid sequence and J gene were exactly matched to a known reactive TCR set. MIRA supplied the reference SARS-CoV-2 TCR set, which was filtered for enrichment in COVID-19-positive ImmuneCODE repertoires so that public or cross-reactive TCRs were removed. Using the MIRA antigens, annotated TCRs were further analysed by specific ORF or by position within an ORF. Depth was the summed frequency of annotated unique rearrangements, while breadth was defined as annotated unique rearrangements over total unique productive rearrangements. TCR breadth was compared between groups using two-sided Wilcoxon rank-sum tests. TCRdb carries this immuneACCESS record with in-frame sequences only. Its versions omit some clonotypes, under half of them owing to an unresolved V gene in the studies checked, with the rest unexplained. V and J calls and clone size are copied from that table; D and trimming were computed from the DNA. In this sample the table shows about 350,000 clones, around 89% of which occur a single time. The ten largest clones capture roughly 6% of the sample.

Note on this clone: Its antigen is not yet known. Nothing much larger sits one base from this clone, and base qualities are not available.

This specimen's treatment or condition label, per the study, means: around 19 received Ad26.COV2.S at low or high dose, single or two shots; 5 received placebo; per-sample allocation not given. For vaccine and placebo recipients, repertoires were sequenced using samples collected on day 63 after the first injection. In Cohort 1b, roughly 26 adults aged 18-55 years were enrolled at a single site in Boston, USA, between 29 July and 7 August 2020. Ad26.COV2.S was a replication-incompetent adenovirus type 26 vector expressing a prefusion-stabilized SARS-CoV-2 spike protein from the original Wuhan strain. The source material was peripheral blood, sampled in a trial of Ad26.COV2.S vaccine versus placebo. The origin of this receptor is a person between 18 and 65 years old who received the Ad26.COV2.S COVID-19 vaccine or a placebo.

The base sequence is TGTGCCAGCAGTGGTGGGGTTGGGACAGGGTCCCACTACGAGCAGTACTTC. This codes for CASSGGVGTGSHYEQYF. Recombination linked TRBV25-1 to TRBJ2-7; 9 bases in between match TRBD1. The CDR3 numbers 17 residues from cysteine through phenylalanine. CDR3 DNA is the only sequence kept; it has 51 bases, read in frame from the first base. CDR1 and CDR2 are drawn from the germline V gene: MGHDK, SYGVNS. Relative to germline, V is missing 4 bases and J is missing 3 bases, with 13 bases of the junction outside any gene match.